This T cell receptor (beta chain) was profiled in a study of Graves' ophthalmopathy and Graves' hyperthyroidism. Study findings and constraints: Classification of ophthalmopathy versus stable hyperthyroidism by a 13-signature model yielded approximately 90% sensitivity and 65% to 83% specificity.

This CDR3 is built from 16 residues. Germline loops: CDR1 SGHTA, CDR2 FQGNSA. The junction had 9 bases not matched to a gene; V was cut back by 5 bases and J by 2 bases. RNA transcripts were the source from which TCR beta CDR3 regions were amplified. First-round RT-PCR relied on HTBI primers, and a second-round multiplex PCR came next. TCRdb called the multiplex PCR reads again in MiXCR, with one record for every CDR3 protein. This table has over a million distinct CDR3 sequences, 36% appearing once. As regards this clonotype: Its antigen is currently unknown.

The chain uses TRBV7-2 and TRBJ2-3; the match to TRBD1 covers 8 bases. The specimen was peripheral blood or thyroid tissue (not recorded which). This TCR came from an adult man with Graves' hyperthyroidism. The CDR3 protein is CASSKRTGWDTDTQYF. The CDR3 nucleotides are TGTGCCAGCAGCAAACGGACAGGGTGGGACACAGATACGCAGTATTTT.